This passage covers 9 T cell receptor beta chains from one sample sequenced in a study of post-analysis software for immune sequencing data (dated by TCRdb to the mid-2010s). Results and caveats for the whole study, not just this receptor: Significantly higher frequencies in patients than in controls were found for roughly 5 TRBV segments, including TRBV5-6, TRBV5-1 and TRBV20-1.

Their recognized antigens are unknown. Library preparation employed PCR. The instrument was an Illumina HiSeq 2500. To reduce PCR and sequencing biases, unique molecular identifiers were built into the TCR beta cDNA libraries. TCRdb reworked the public reads: Q25 trimming with fastp, MiXCR clone assembly, productive beta chains retained. Entries that share a CDR3 protein sequence are merged under the most common genes and DNA. Present in this sample are a few hundred thousand distinct CDR3 sequences, approximately 34% of which were seen just once. The ten largest clones represent approximately 4.6% of the sample. Sequencing input: blood. The source of these receptors is a girl between 5 and 17 years old with multiple sclerosis.

This clonotype appeared many times. J is TRBJ2-3 and V is TRBV11-1; D is ambiguous. V lost 6 bases to trimming and J lost 4 bases, with 14 bases between them. The CDR3 totals 14 residues. Germline lookup yields CDR1 SGHAT and CDR2 FQDESV (reference sequence). The CDR3 loop is CASSLEPRSDTQYF. As DNA, the CDR3 is TGTGCCAGCAGTTTGGAGCCCAGGTCAGATACGCAGTATTTT.

This chain connects TRBV27 to TRBJ1-2; D gene unclear. Per germline, CDR1 MNHEY and CDR2 SMNVEV (reference sequence). Trimming removed 3 bases from V and 7 bases from J, with 15 bases in between. This CDR3 is 14 amino acids long. The CDR3 nucleotides are TGTGCCAGCAGTTTGTCCAGGTCCTACTCTGGCTACACCTTC. Translated: CASSLSRSYSGYTF.

This clonotype was found a few times. The CDR3 spells CASSPRRSQHRIQYF. CDR3 nucleotide sequence: TGTGCCAGCAGTCCTCGCCGATCCCAACATCGCATTCAGTACTTC. The chain combines TRBV28 with TRBJ2-7; D remains ambiguous. The better agreement between TRBJ2-4 and the DNA end casts doubt on the J call. The germline CDR1 and CDR2 sequences are MDHEN and SYDVKM. This CDR3 spans 15 amino acids.

A note on this clonotype: This clone may be a read error of a much larger clone one base away. The chain links TRBV20-1 to TRBJ2-5, with 12 bases identical to TRBD2. V was pared by 5 bases and J by 5 bases, with 6 bases of the junction left unmatched. CDR3 length: 14 residues. CDR1 and CDR2 from the germline V gene are DFQATT and SNEGSKA (reference sequence). CDR3 sequence reads: CSAPGLAGLETQYF. CDR3 nucleotide sequence: TGCAGTGCTCCTGGACTAGCGGGACTGGAGACCCAGTACTTC.

This clonotype was recorded at least ten times. The chain joins TRBV5-1 to TRBJ2-4; TRBD2 might be the D (5 bases). The germline V and J ends were trimmed by 0 bases and 8 bases, with 18 bases remaining between them. CDR3 length: 16 residues. The V gene's germline CDR1 is SGHRS and CDR2 YFSETQ. The CDR3 sequence: CASSLGGLRVADIQYF. CDR3 bases: TGCGCCAGCAGCTTGGGGGGATTGAGGGTGGCGGACATTCAGTACTTC.

A remark on this clonotype: A single base separates this from a much larger clone, so it may be a read error. The J gene is TRBJ2-4, the V gene TRBV5-6; the D is unclear. The DNA end favors TRBJ2-5, so the J call may be wrong. The CDR3 has 14 residues. Germline assignment: CDR1 SGHDT and CDR2 YYEEEE. CDR3 in amino acids: CTSSLRPLEETQYF. For the CDR3, the DNA is TGTACCAGCAGCTTGAGGCCGCTGGAAGAGACCCAGTACTTC.

J is TRBJ1-4 and V is TRBV4-2, with D uncertain. Trimming pared 1 base from V and 0 bases from J, leaving 9 bases between. Germline V CDR1 and CDR2: LGHNA, YNFKEQ. The CDR3 is 16 residues long. The CDR3 DNA reads TGTGCCAGCAGCCAAGTTCTTGATGCAACTAATGAAAAACTGTTTTTT. This codes for CASSQVLDATNEKLFF.

At least ten counts were recorded for this clonotype. This chain links TRBV28 with TRBJ2-1; 9 bases agree with TRBD2. V gave up 9 bases and J gave up 0 bases; unmatched junction bases: 18. Germline-derived CDR1 and CDR2 are MDHEN and SYDVKM. This CDR3 spans 19 amino acids. As DNA, the CDR3 is TGTGCCAGTTCTTTTCCGAGCGGGAGGTCTAGGGGCTCCTACAATGAGCAGTTCTTC. It encodes CASSFPSGRSRGSYNEQFF. The full variable domain, in which reference TRBV28 and TRBJ2-1 provide the parts outside the CDR3, is DVKVTQSSRYLVKRTGEKVFLECVQDMDHENMFWYRQDPGLGLRLIYFSYDVKMKEKGDIPEGYSVSREKKERFSLILESASTNQTSMYLCASSFPSGRSRGSYNEQFFGPGTRLTVL.

This clonotype was recorded many times. J is TRBJ2-1 and V is TRBV21-1. TRBV21-1 is a known pseudogene. The CDR3 has 14 amino acids. The CDR3, as DNA: TGTGCCAGCAGGCCAGAGAGCTCCTACAATGAGCAGTTCTTC. Residues: CASRPESSYNEQFF.